These 5 T cell receptor beta chains share one sample of origin, sequenced in a study of PD-1 blockade in mismatch repair-deficient tumors. Assay used: immunoSEQ multiplex PCR; TCRdb lists only in-frame clones, some missing. The sample gives tens of thousands of clones, roughly 80% of which show up once; 2.6% is in the top ten. The sample was peripheral blood, taken 12 weeks after starting pembrolizumab. Every receptor here comes from an adult with mismatch repair-deficient cancer.

The chain employs TRBV19 and TRBJ2-2, with a weak D call TRBD2 (5 bases). From germline, CDR1 is LNHDA and CDR2 SQIVND (reference sequence). CDR3 length: 16 residues. Trimming pared 7 bases from V and 4 bases from J, leaving 19 bases between. In nucleotides, the CDR3 is TGTGCCAGTAAAGGGAGAGGAACCCGAGTCACCGGGGAGCTGTTTTTT. The encoded protein is CASKGRGTRVTGELFF.

This chain links TRBV2 with TRBJ2-7; D unclear. Deletions cut 5 bases from V and 1 base from J, with 9 bases between. CDR3 length: 13 amino acids. CDR1 SNHLY and CDR2 FYNNEI come from the germline V gene. The CDR3 spells CASSSVTSYEQYF. Written as DNA, the CDR3 is TGTGCCAGCAGTTCGGTGACTTCCTACGAGCAGTACTTC.

This chain uses TRBV7-9 with TRBJ1-1; TRBD1 might be the D (5 bases). Per germline, CDR1 SEHNR and CDR2 FQNEAQ (reference sequence). V lost 4 bases, J lost 1 base, and 10 bases lay in between. The CDR3 runs 14 residues. CDR3 nucleotide sequence: TGTGCCAGCAGCTGGACGACAGAGAACACTGAAGCTTTCTTT. Translated, it gives CASSWTTENTEAFF.

This sequence joins TRBV19 and TRBJ1-4; D call uncertain. Germline V gives CDR1 LNHDA, CDR2 SQIVND (reference sequence). The CDR3 runs 18 residues. The germline V and J ends were trimmed by 2 bases and 0 bases, with 16 bases remaining between them. CDR3 residues: CASSISPPGSPTNEKLFF. CDR3 coding DNA: TGTGCCAGTAGTATATCGCCCCCCGGCAGCCCAACTAATGAAAAACTGTTTTTT.

This clone was recorded only once. This chain joins TRBV18 and TRBJ1-2, with D hard to call. Trimming took 2 bases from V and 5 from J, leaving 12 bases between them. The CDR3 covers 14 residues. Germline V lookup: CDR1 KGHSH, CDR2 LQKENI. The chain's CDR3 is CASSPVSGIYGYTF. CDR3 bases: TGTGCCAGCTCACCAGTCTCCGGGATATATGGCTACACCTTC.